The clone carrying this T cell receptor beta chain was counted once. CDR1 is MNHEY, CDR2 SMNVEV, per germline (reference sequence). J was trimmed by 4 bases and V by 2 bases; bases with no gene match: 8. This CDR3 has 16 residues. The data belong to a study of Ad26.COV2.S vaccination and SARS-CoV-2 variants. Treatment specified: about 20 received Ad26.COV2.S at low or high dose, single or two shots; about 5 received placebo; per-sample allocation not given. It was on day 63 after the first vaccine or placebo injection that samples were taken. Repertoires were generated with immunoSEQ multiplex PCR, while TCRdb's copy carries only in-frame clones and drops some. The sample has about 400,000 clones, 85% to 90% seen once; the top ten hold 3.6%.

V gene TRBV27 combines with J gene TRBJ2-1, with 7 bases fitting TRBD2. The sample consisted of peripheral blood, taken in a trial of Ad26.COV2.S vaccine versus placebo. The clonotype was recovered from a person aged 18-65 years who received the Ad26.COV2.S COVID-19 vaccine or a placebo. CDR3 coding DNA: TGTGCCAGCAGTTTACTTGGGACTATCGATTACAATGAGCAGTTCTTC. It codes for CASSLLGTIDYNEQFF.